Shown below are 16 T cell receptor beta chains from a single sample sequenced in a study of OX40 agonist ivuxolimab in advanced cancers. Measured with immunoSEQ multiplex PCR; TCRdb has only the in-frame clones, and not every one. Of about 81,000 clones in the sample, roughly 80% were seen once. This material consisted of CD4+ or CD8+ T cells sorted from blood, taken in a trial of the OX40 agonist ivuxolimab. All receptors derive from an adult with an advanced solid tumor such as melanoma, head and neck, liver or kidney cancer.

The V call is TRBV28, the J call TRBJ2-3; 8 nucleotides agree with TRBD2. CDR1 and CDR2 (germline): MDHEN, SYDVKM. J lost 5 bases, V lost 3 bases, and 7 bases had no gene match. The length of the CDR3 is 15 residues. CDR3 coding DNA: TGTGCCAGCAGTTTCAGACGGGGGGGGATAGATACGCAGTATTTT. Protein: CASSFRRGGIDTQYF. The full variable domain, rest sourced from reference TRBV28 and TRBJ2-3, is DVKVTQSSRYLVKRTGEKVFLECVQDMDHENMFWYRQDPGLGLRLIYFSYDVKMKEKGDIPEGYSVSREKKERFSLILESASTNQTSMYLCASSFRRGGIDTQYFGPGTRLTVL.

This chain links TRBV6-6 with TRBJ1-5, with 8 bases aligning to TRBD1. V was pared by 7 bases and J by 0 bases, with 2 bases of the junction left unmatched. The length of the CDR3 is 14 residues. CDR1 is MNHNY, CDR2 SVGAGI, per germline (reference sequence). CDR3 in amino acids: CASTDRGSNQPQHF. CDR3 in DNA: TGTGCCAGCACCGACAGGGGTAGCAATCAGCCCCAGCATTTT.

V is TRBV13 and J is TRBJ1-1, with unresolved D. This CDR3 spans 13 amino acids. Trimming took off 5 bases at V and 6 bases at J, with 13 bases between the two ends. Germline V gene lookup returns CDR1 PRHDT and CDR2 FYEKMQ (reference sequence). In nucleotides, the CDR3 is TGTGCCAGCAGCCGAAACACACTCTCTGAAGCTTTCTTT. Translating it yields CASSRNTLSEAFF.

The chain is built from TRBV6-5 and TRBJ1-5, with 8 bases matching TRBD1. The CDR3 loop spans 13 amino acids. V gave up 4 bases and J gave up 6 bases; unmatched junction bases: 2. Germline V gene data show CDR1 as MNHEY and CDR2 as SVGAGI. This CDR3 reads CASSSTGGQPQHF. In nucleotides, the CDR3 is TGTGCCAGCAGTTCCACAGGGGGTCAGCCCCAGCATTTT.

The CDR3 here is CASSLSPDSTSNQPQHF. The DNA of the CDR3 is TGTGCCAGCAGTTTAAGCCCCGATTCCACTAGCAATCAGCCCCAGCATTTT. The chain links TRBV28 to TRBJ1-5, with no clear D. V lost 2 bases and J lost 0, with 14 bases in between. This CDR3 region has 17 residues. Germline V lookup: CDR1 MDHEN, CDR2 SYDVKM.

This chain links TRBV6-5 with TRBJ2-3; TRBD2 aligns across 8 bases. CDR1 and CDR2 from the germline V gene are MNHEY and SVGAGI. CDR3 length: 15 residues. V trimming: 6 bases; J trimming: 0 bases; junction bases outside the gene matches: 5. The CDR3 DNA follows: TGTGCCAGCAGCCCTAGCGGGTATAGCACAGATACGCAGTATTTT. It is translated as CASSPSGYSTDTQYF.

The CDR3 protein is CATSPGTSVGVEQFF. The CDR3 nucleotides read TGTGCCACCAGCCCTGGGACTAGCGTGGGGGTCGAGCAGTTCTTC. J is TRBJ2-1 and V is TRBV15; the match to TRBD2 covers 10 bases. Looked up from germline, CDR1 is LNHNV and CDR2 is YYDKDF (reference sequence). The length of the CDR3 is 15 residues. V lost 5 bases, J lost 10 bases, and 11 bases stayed unmatched.

This clone appeared once. The chain uses TRBV27 and TRBJ2-2; 7 bases match TRBD1. There are 15 residues in the CDR3. V shed 7 bases and J 3 bases; nucleotides not matched to a gene: 8. Germline CDR1 reads MNHEY; CDR2 reads SMNVEV (reference sequence). CDR3 amino acids: CASTARTGHTGELFF. In nucleotides, the CDR3 is TGTGCCAGCACAGCCCGGACAGGCCACACCGGGGAGCTGTTTTTT.

V and J are TRBV27 and TRBJ1-2; D ambiguous. The CDR3 has 13 residues. Per germline, CDR1 MNHEY and CDR2 SMNVEV (reference sequence). V shed 5 bases and J shed 8 bases, with 15 bases lying between them. In nucleotides, the CDR3 is TGTGCCAGCAGTAAAGCCCCCCTAGAGGGCTACACCTTC. This sequence encodes CASSKAPLEGYTF.

This clone occurred a few times. This rearrangement joins TRBV6-6 to TRBJ1-5; D not resolved. This CDR3 contains 14 residues. Per germline, CDR1 MNHNY and CDR2 SVGAGI (reference sequence). The V gene lost 2 bases and the J gene lost 4 bases, with 9 bases spanning the gap. CDR3 bases: TGTGCCAGCAGTTACGGCCAGTTTAATCAGCCCCAGCATTTT. It encodes CASSYGQFNQPQHF.

This clone appeared a single time. The chain has TRBV28 and TRBJ1-5; the D is unclear. There are 14 residues in the CDR3. V lost 6 bases and J lost 6, with 15 bases in between. Germline V CDR1 and CDR2: MDHEN, SYDVKM. The DNA of the CDR3 is TGTGCCAGCAGGAGTCCGGGTTCCGGTCAGCCCCAGCATTTT. It encodes CASRSPGSGQPQHF.

This chain joins TRBV7-9 and TRBJ2-1; TRBD1 agrees at 9 bases. With 4 bases clipped from V and 1 base from J, the junction kept 8 bases outside the gene matches. This CDR3 contains 17 residues. Germline CDR1 reads SEHNR; CDR2 reads FQNEAQ (reference sequence). The CDR3 reads CASSSRVQGASYNEQFF. Here the CDR3 DNA reads TGTGCCAGCAGCTCAAGGGTACAGGGGGCTTCCTACAATGAGCAGTTCTTC.

This clone occurred once. The V gene is TRBV7-2, the J gene TRBJ1-5, with 7 bases matching TRBD1. The germline gives CDR1 SGHTA, CDR2 FQGNSA. Trimming took 4 bases from V and 4 from J; bases not matched to a gene: 7. The CDR3 contains 15 residues. The CDR3 loop reads CASSSRQGGNQPQHF. Written as DNA, the CDR3 is TGTGCCAGCAGCTCTCGACAGGGCGGGAATCAGCCCCAGCATTTT.

The chain carries TRBV7-9 and TRBJ1-3; the D gene is possibly TRBD1 (5 bases). The CDR3 contains 14 residues. V dropped 4 bases and J dropped 2 bases, with 9 bases sitting between them. Germline CDR1 is SEHNR and CDR2 is FQNEAQ (reference sequence). This CDR3 reads CASSSGDPGNTIYF. The DNA for the CDR3 is TGTGCCAGCAGCTCTGGGGACCCTGGAAACACCATATATTTT.

This chain links TRBV15 with TRBJ2-1; TRBD1 might be the D (6 bases). V lost 0 bases and J lost 9, with 12 bases in between. From germline, CDR1 is LNHNV and CDR2 YYDKDF (reference sequence). The CDR3 consists of 14 residues. CDR3 nucleotides: TGTGCCACCAGCAGAGAAACAGGGTGGGCTGAGCAGTTCTTC. Translated: CATSRETGWAEQFF.

This clone was seen many times. The CDR3 loop is CATQEPNTLEQYV. The DNA of the CDR3 is TGTGCCACCCAGGAGCCGAATACGTTGGAGCAGTACGTC. This sequence joins TRBV19 and TRBJ2-7; D unclear. Trimming left V 10 bases short and J 7 bases short, with 20 bases between. This CDR3 spans 13 amino acids. CDR1 and CDR2 from the germline V gene are LNHDA and SQIVND (reference sequence).